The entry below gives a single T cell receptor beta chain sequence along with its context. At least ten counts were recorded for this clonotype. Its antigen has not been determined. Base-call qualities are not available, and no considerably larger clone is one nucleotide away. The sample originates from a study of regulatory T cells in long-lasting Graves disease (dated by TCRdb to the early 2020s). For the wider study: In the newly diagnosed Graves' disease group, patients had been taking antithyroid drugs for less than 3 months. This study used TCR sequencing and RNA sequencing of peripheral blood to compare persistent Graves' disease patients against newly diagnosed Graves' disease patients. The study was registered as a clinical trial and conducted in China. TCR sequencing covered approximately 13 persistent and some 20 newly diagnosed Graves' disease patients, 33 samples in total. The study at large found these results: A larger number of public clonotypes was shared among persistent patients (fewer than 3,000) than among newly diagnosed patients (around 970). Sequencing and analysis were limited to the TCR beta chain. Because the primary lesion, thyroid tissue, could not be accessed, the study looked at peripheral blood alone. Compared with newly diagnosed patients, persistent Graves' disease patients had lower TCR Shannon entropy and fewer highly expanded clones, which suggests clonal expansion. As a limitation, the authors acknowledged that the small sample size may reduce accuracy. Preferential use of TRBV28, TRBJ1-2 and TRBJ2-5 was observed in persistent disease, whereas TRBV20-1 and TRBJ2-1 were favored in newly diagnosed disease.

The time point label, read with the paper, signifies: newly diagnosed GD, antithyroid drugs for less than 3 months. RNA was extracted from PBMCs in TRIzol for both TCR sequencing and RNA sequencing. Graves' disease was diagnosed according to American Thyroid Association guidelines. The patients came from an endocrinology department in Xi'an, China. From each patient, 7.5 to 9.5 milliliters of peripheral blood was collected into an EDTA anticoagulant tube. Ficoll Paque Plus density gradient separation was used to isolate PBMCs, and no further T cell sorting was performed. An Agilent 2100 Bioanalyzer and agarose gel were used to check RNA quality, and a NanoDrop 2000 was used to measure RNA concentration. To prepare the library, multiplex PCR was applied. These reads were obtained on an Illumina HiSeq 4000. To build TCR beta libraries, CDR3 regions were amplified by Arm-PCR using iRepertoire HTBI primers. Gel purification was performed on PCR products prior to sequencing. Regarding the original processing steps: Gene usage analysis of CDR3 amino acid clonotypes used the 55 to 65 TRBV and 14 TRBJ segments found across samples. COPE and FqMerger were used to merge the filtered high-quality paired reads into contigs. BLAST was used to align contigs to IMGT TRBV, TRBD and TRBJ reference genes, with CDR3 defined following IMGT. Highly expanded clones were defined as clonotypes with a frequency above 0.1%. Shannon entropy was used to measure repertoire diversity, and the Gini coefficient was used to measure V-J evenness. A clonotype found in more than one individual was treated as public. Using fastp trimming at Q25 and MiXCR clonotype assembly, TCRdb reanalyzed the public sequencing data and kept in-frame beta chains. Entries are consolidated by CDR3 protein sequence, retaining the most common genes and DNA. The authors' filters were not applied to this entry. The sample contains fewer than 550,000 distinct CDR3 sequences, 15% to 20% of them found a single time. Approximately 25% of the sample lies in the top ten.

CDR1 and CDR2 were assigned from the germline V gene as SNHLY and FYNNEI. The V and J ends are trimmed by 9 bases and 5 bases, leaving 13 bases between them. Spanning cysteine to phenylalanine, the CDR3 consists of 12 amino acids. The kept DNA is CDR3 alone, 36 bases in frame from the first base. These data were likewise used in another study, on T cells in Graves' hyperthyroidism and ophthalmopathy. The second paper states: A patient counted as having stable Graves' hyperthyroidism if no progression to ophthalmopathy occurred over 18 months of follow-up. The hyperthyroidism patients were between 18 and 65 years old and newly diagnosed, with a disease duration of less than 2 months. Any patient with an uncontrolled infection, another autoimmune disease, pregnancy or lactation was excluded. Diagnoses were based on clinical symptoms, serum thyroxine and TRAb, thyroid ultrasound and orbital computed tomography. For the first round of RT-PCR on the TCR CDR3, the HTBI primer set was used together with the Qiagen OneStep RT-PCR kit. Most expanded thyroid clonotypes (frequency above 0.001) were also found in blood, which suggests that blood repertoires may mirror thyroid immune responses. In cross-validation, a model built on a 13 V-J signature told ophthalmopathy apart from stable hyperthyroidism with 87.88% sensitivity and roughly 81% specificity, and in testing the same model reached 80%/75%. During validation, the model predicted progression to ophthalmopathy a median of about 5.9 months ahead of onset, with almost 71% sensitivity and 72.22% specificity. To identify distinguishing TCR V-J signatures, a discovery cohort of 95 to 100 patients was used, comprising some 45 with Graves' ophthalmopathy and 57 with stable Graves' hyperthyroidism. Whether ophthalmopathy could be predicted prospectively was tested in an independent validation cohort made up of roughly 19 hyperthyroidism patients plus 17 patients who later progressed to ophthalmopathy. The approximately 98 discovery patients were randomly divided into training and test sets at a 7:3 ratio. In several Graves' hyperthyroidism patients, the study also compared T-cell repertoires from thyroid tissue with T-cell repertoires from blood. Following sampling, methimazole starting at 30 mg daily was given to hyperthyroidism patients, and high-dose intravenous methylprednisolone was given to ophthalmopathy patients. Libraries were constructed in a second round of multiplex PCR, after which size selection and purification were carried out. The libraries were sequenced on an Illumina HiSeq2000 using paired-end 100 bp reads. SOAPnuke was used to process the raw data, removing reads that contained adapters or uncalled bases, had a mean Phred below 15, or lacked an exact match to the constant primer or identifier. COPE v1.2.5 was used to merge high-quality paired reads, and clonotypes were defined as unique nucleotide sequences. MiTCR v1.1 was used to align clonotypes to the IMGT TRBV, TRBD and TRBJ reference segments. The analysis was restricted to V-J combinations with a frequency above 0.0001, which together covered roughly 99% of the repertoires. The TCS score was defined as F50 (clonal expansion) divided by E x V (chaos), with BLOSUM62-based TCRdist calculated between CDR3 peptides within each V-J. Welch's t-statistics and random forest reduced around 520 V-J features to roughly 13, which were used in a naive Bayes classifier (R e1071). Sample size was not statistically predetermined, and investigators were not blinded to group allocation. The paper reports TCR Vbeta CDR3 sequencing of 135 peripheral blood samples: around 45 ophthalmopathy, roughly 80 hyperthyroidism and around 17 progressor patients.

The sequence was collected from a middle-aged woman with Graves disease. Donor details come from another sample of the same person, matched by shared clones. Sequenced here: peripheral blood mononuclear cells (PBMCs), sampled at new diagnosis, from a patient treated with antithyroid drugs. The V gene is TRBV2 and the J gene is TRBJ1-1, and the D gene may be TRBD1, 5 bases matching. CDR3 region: CASTLGGTEAFF. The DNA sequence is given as TGTGCCAGTACCCTCGGGGGAACTGAAGCTTTCTTT.